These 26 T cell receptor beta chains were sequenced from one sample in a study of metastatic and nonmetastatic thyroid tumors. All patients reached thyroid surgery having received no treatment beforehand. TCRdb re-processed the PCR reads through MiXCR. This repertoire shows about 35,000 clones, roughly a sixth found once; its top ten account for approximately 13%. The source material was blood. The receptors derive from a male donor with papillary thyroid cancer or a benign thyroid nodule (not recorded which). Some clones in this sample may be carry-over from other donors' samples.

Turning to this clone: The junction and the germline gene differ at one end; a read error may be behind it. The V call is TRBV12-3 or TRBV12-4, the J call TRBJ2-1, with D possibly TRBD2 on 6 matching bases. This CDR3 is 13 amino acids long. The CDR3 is CASSSFATSHPLF. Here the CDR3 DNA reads TGTGCCAGCAGTTCCTTCGCTACTAGCCATCCCCTGTTC.

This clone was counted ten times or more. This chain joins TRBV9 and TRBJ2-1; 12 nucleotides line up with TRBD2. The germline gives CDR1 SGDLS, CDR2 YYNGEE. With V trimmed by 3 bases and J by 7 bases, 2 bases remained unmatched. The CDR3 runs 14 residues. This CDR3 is CASSASGGANEQFF. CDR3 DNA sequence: TGTGCCAGCAGCGCTAGCGGGGGGGCTAATGAGCAGTTCTTC.

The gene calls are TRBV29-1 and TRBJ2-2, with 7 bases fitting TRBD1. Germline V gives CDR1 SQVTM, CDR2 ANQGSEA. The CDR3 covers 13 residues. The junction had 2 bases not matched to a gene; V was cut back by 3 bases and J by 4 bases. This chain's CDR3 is CSVEPGGTGELFF. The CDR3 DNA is TGCAGCGTTGAGCCAGGGGGCACCGGGGAGCTGTTTTTT.

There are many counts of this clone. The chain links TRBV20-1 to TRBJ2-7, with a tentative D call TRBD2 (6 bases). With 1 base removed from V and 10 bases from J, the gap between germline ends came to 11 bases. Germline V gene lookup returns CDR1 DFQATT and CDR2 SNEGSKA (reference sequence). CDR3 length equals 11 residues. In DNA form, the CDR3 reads TGCAGTGCTAGAGGGCTAGCGAGACAGTACTTC. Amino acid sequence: CSARGLARQYF.

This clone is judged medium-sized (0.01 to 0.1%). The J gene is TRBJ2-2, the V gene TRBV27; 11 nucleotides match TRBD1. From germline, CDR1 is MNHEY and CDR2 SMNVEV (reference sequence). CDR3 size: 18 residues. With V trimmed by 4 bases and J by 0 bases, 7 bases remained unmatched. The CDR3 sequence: CASSSGQGVAANTGELFF. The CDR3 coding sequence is TGTGCCAGCAGTTCGGGACAGGGGGTAGCGGCGAACACCGGGGAGCTGTTTTTT.

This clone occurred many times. The CDR3 DNA reads as TGTGCCAGCAGACGACTAGCGGGGGGGCAGACCGGGGAGCTGTTTTTT. Residues: CASRRLAGGQTGELFF. V and J are TRBV6-1 and TRBJ2-2; 14 nucleotides align to TRBD2. Germline V gene data show CDR1 as MNHNS and CDR2 as SASEGT. The CDR3 is 16 amino acids. Unmatched junction bases numbered 5, after V lost 6 bases and J lost 5 bases.

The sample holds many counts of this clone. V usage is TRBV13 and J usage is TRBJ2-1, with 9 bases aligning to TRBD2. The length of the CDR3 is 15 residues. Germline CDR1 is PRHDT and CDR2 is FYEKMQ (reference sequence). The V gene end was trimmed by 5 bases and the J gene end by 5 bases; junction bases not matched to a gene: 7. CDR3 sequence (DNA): TGTGCCAGCAGCCTTAGCGGGAGTCAGCACAATGAGCAGTTCTTC. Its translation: CASSLSGSQHNEQFF.

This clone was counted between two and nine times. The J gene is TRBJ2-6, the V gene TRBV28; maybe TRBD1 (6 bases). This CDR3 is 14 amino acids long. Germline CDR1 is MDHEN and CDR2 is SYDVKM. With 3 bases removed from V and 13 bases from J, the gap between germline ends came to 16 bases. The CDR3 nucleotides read TGTGCCAGCAGTTTTGGGACAACCACTCAGGTCCTGACTTTC. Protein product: CASSFGTTTQVLTF. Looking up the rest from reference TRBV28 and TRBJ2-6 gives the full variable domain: DVKVTQSSRYLVKRTGEKVFLECVQDMDHENMFWYRQDPGLGLRLIYFSYDVKMKEKGDIPEGYSVSREKKERFSLILESASTNQTSMYLCASSFGTTTQVLTFGAGSRLTVL.

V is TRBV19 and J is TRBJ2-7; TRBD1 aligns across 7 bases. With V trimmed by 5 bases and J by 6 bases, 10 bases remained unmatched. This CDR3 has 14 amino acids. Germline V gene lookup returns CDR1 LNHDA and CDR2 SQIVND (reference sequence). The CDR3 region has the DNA TGTGCCAGTAGTTGTTCCGGGTCAGGGGGCGAGCAGTACTTC. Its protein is CASSCSGSGGEQYF.

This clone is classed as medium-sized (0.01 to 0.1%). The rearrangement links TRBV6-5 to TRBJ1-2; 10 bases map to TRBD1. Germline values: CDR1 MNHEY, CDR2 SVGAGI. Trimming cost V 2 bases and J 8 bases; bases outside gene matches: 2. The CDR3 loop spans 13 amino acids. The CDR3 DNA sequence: TGTGCCAGCAGTTACACGGGACAGGGGGGCTACACCTTC. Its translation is CASSYTGQGGYTF.

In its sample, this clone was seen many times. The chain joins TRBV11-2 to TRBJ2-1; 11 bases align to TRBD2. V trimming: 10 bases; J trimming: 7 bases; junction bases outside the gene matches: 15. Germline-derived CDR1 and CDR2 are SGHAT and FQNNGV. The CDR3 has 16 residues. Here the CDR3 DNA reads TGTGCCATACGTCGCCAGACTAGCGGGATGGGGAATGAGCAGTTCTTC. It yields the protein CAIRRQTSGMGNEQFF.

CDR3 residues: CASSPLIGTSSSEQFF. The CDR3 DNA reads as TGTGCCAGCAGTCCATTAATTGGTACTAGCTCAAGTGAGCAGTTCTTC. This chain connects TRBV12-3 or TRBV12-4 to TRBJ2-1, with D possibly being TRBD2 (6 bases). The CDR3 has 16 amino acids. Trimming removed 5 bases from V and 9 bases from J, with 23 bases in between.

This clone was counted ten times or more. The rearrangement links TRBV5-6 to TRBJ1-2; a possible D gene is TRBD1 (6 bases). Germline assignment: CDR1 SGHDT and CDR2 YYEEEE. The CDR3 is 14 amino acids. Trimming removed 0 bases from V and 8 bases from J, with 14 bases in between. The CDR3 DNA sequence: TGTGCCAGCAGCTTGGCCTACAGGGACGCAGGCTACACCTTC. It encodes CASSLAYRDAGYTF.

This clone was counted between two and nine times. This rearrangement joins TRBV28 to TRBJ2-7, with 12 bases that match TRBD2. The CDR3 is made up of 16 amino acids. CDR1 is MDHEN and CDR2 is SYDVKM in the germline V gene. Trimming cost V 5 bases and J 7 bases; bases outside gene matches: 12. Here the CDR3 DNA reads TGTGCCAGCAGTGGGGGGACTAGCGGGCAACCCCGGGAGCAGTACTTC. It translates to CASSGGTSGQPREQYF.

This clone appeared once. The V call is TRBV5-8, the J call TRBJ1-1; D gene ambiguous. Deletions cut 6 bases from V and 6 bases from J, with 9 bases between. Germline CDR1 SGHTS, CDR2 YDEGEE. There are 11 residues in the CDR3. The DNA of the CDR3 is TGTGCCAGCATGCCTTCAGCTGAAGCTTTCTTT. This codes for CASMPSAEAFF.

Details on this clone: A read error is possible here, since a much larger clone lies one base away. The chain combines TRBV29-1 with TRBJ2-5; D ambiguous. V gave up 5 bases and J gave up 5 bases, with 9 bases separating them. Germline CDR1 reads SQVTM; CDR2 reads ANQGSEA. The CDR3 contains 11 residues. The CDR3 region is CSVPDGETQYF. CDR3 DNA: TGCAGCGTTCCGGATGGGGAGACCCAGTACTTC.

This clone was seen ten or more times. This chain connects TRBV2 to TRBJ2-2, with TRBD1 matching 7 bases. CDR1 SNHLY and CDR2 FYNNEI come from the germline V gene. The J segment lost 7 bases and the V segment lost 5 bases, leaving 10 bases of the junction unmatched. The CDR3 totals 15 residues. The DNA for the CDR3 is TGTGCCAGCAGTCAAGGGCCGACAGGGAGCGGGGAGCTGTTTTTT. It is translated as CASSQGPTGSGELFF.

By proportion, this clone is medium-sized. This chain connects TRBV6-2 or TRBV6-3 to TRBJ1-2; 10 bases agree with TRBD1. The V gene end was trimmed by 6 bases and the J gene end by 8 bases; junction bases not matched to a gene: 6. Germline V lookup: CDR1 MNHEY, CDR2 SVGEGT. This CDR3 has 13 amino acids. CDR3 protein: CASSPTGGWGYTF. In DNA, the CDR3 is TGTGCCAGCAGCCCGACAGGGGGCTGGGGCTACACCTTC.

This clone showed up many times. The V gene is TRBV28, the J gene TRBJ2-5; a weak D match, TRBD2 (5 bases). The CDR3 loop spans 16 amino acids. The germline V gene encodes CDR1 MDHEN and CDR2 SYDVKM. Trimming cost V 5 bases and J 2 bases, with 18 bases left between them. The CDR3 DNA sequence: TGTGCCAGCAGTCCTAGCCCATGGCCGATGCAAGAGACCCAGTACTTC. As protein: CASSPSPWPMQETQYF.

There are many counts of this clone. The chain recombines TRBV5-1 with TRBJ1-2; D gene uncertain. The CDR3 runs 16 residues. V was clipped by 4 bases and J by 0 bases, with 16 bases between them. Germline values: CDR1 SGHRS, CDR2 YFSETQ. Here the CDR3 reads CASSLFATRPNYGYTF. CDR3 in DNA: TGCGCCAGCAGCCTTTTCGCGACACGTCCTAACTATGGCTACACCTTC.

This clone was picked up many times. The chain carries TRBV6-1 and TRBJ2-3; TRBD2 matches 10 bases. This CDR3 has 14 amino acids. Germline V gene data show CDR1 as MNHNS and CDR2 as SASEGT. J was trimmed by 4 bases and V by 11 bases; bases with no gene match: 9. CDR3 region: CAVRPGLASDTQYF. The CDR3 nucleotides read TGTGCCGTCCGACCGGGACTAGCGTCAGATACGCAGTATTTT.

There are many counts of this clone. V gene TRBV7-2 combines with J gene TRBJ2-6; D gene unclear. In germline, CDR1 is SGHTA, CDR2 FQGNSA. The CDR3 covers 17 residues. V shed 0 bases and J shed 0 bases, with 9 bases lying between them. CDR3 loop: CASSLAFDLSGANVLTF. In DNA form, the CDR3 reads TGTGCCAGCAGCTTAGCGTTCGACCTCTCTGGGGCCAACGTCCTGACTTTC.

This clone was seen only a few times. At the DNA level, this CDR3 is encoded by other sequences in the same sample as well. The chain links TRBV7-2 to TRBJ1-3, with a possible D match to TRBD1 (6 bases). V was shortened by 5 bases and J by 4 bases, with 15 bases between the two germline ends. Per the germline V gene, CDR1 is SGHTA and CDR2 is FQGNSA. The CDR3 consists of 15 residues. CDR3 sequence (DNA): TGTGCCAGCAGCCCTCGTGAAGGGGGGGGAAACACCATATATTTT. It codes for CASSPREGGGNTIYF.

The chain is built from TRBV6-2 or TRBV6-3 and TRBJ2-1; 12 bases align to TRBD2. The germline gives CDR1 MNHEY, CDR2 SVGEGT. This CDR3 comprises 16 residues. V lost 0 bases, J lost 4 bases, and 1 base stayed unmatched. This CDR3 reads CASSYSLAGGYNEQFF. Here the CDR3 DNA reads TGTGCCAGCAGTTACTCGCTAGCGGGAGGGTACAATGAGCAGTTCTTC.

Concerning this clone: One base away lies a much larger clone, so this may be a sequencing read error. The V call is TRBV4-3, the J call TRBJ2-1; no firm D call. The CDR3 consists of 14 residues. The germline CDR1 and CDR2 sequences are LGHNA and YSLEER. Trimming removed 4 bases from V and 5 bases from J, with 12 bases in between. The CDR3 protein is CASSRWAKNNEQFF. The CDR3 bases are TGCGCCAGCAGCCGGTGGGCCAAAAACAATGAGCAGTTCTTC.

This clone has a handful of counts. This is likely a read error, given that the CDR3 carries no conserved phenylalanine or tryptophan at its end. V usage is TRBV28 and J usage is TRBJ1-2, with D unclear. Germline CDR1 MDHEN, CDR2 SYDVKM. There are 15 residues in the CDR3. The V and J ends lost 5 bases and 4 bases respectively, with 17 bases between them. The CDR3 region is CASSISKGPPYGYTL. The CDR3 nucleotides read TGTGCCAGCAGTATCTCGAAAGGGCCGCCCTATGGCTACACCCTC.